This is a list of T cell receptor beta chains from one sample in a study of monozygotic twins with inflammatory bowel disease. With the 5' RACE reads reprocessed, TCRdb shows one record per CDR3 protein and no DNA. In total, the table holds about 210,000 distinct CDR3 sequences. Sequencing used blood. Receptors were obtained from a human donor with ulcerative colitis or Crohn's disease, or a healthy co-twin of an affected twin (not recorded which). CDR3s include the opening cysteine and the closing phenylalanine or tryptophan. Fields, in order: V gene, J gene, CDR3 protein.

TRBV5-1	TRBJ2-5	CASSLRGGDQETQYF
TRBV25-1	TRBJ1-1	CASSEWGTEAFF
TRBV6-2/TRBV6-3	TRBJ2-5	CASTENQETQYF
TRBV11-2	TRBJ2-1	CASSPLIAGITYNEQFF
TRBV6-5	TRBJ1-2	CASSPIRGYGYTF
TRBV29-1	TRBJ2-7	CSVSGTVSSYEQYF
TRBV10-3	TRBJ1-1	CAISGSQMNTEAFF
TRBV5-5	TRBJ1-1	CASSFSATEAFF
TRBV6-1	TRBJ1-1	CATLGGRRNTEAFF
TRBV2	TRBJ2-5	CASSEVVAGRGAQYF
TRBV20-1	TRBJ1-5	CSASPIGSNQPQHF
TRBV5-1	TRBJ2-3	CASSPDTDTQYF
TRBV20-1	TRBJ2-2	CSAAGTGNTGELFF
TRBV5-1	TRBJ2-3	CASSFQVITDTQYF
TRBV5-6	TRBJ2-7	CASSLGQGLGEQYF
TRBV4-3	TRBJ2-6	CASSQDSGRSLSGANVLTF
TRBV7-2	TRBJ2-1	CASSLEAGDNNEQFF
TRBV4-3	TRBJ1-1	CASSQNPADTEAFF
TRBV7-9	TRBJ2-7	CASSLANRAYEQYF
TRBV5-1	TRBJ2-7	CASSLASLGVSEQYF
TRBV7-2	TRBJ2-2	CATRTLPRGQNTGELFF
TRBV28	TRBJ1-1	CASSLLEGTRNEAFF
TRBV12-3/TRBV12-4	TRBJ2-1	CASRWLASSNEQFF
TRBV6-5	TRBJ1-2	CASSYSTGLGGYTF
TRBV7-9	TRBJ2-1	CASSLGLSRWEQFF
TRBV7-2	TRBJ1-2	CASSLAGTADYGYTF
TRBV30	TRBJ1-2	CAWSVSEGGYTF
TRBV29-1	TRBJ1-1	CSVETIDPGSEAFF
TRBV12-3/TRBV12-4	TRBJ2-2	CAGKGSGTGELFF